These 30 T cell receptor beta chains originate from one sample sequenced in a study of cytomegalovirus exposure and HLA in healthy donors. PCR was performed using 60 Vbeta and 13 Jbeta primers. Repertoires were generated with immunoSEQ multiplex PCR, while TCRdb's copy carries only in-frame clones and drops some. The profile shows approximately 150,000 clones, 65% to 90% of them singletons. Sequenced material: PBMCs. The receptors originated from a human donor in good health.

The J gene is TRBJ1-6, the V gene TRBV4-2; D is possibly TRBD1 (6 bases). This CDR3 has 17 amino acids. Germline-derived CDR1 and CDR2 are LGHNA and YNFKEQ. Trimming pared 2 bases from V and 6 bases from J, leaving 17 bases between. In DNA, the CDR3 is TGTGCCAGCAGCCAACAACCGGGACATATGAGTAATTCACCCCTCCACTTT. It yields the protein CASSQQPGHMSNSPLHF.

This chain links TRBV4-3 with TRBJ2-3; TRBD1 matches at 11 bases. The CDR3 is made up of 15 amino acids. V lost 6 bases, J lost 4 bases, and 6 bases stayed unmatched. Germline CDR1 LGHNA, CDR2 YSLEER. CDR3 nucleotides: TGCGCCAGCAGTCCAGCGGGACAGGGGGCAGATACGCAGTATTTT. This codes for CASSPAGQGADTQYF.

The chain uses TRBV11-2 and TRBJ2-5; unclear D gene. Between the trimmed V and J ends, which lost 5 bases and 5 bases, there was a span of 6 bases. The CDR3 contains 11 residues. Germline CDR1 reads SGHAT; CDR2 reads FQNNGV. The CDR3 coding sequence is TGTGCCAGCAGCCCGTTGGAGACCCAGTACTTC. This encodes CASSPLETQYF.

The chain recombines TRBV7-9 with TRBJ1-5; the D gene is possibly TRBD1 (6 bases). This CDR3 comprises 17 residues. V lost 5 bases, J lost 9 bases, and 26 bases lay in between. The V gene's germline CDR1 is SEHNR and CDR2 FQNEAQ (reference sequence). DNA for the CDR3: TGTGCCAGCAGCCCACTCCCGACAGGACAAGGCCCAAGGCCCCAGCATTTT. Protein product: CASSPLPTGQGPRPQHF.

The chain is built from TRBV10-2 and TRBJ2-7; 13 nucleotides line up with TRBD2. Germline CDR1 and CDR2: WSHSY and SAAADI. V gave up 6 bases and J gave up 4 bases; unmatched junction bases: 6. The CDR3 runs 15 residues. The CDR3 DNA reads as TGCGCCAGCAGGTTAGGACTAGCGGGGGTGTACGAGCAGTACTTC. Translated, it gives CASRLGLAGVYEQYF.

The rearrangement joins TRBV29-1 to TRBJ2-3, with 12 bases fitting TRBD2. Germline V lookup: CDR1 SQVTM, CDR2 ANQGSEA. V lost 5 bases and J lost 1; bases outside the gene matches: 4. The CDR3 contains 15 residues. The CDR3 DNA follows: TGCAGCGTTCCTAGACTAGCGGGGGGCACAGATACGCAGTATTTT. As protein: CSVPRLAGGTDTQYF.

The chain couples TRBV14 to TRBJ1-1, with D maybe TRBD1 (5 bases). The V gene's germline CDR1 is SGHDN and CDR2 FVKESK. The CDR3 spans 15 residues. Trimming pared 0 bases from V and 0 bases from J, leaving 8 bases between. CDR3 nucleotides: TGTGCCAGCAGCCAAGAAGGGGCGTTGAACACTGAAGCTTTCTTT. It yields the protein CASSQEGALNTEAFF.

The CDR3 DNA reads TGCGCCAGCAGTCAATCGATGGGACACCCGAATGAAAAACTGTTTTTT. This sequence encodes CASSQSMGHPNEKLFF. This sequence joins TRBV23-1 and TRBJ1-4, with D possibly matching TRBD1 (6 bases). TRBV23-1 qualifies as an ORF whose function is uncertain. The V end was cut by 0 bases, the J end by 5 bases, with 13 bases between. The CDR3 spans 16 residues.

The chain links TRBV10-3 to TRBJ2-1, with 8 bases matching TRBD2. Unmatched junction bases numbered 11, after V lost 6 bases and J lost 4 bases. Germline CDR1 ENHRY, CDR2 SYGVKD. The CDR3 totals 16 residues. The CDR3 region is CAISGLREGVYNEQFF. For the CDR3, the DNA is TGTGCCATCAGCGGCCTCCGGGAGGGGGTTTACAATGAGCAGTTCTTC.

The rearrangement uses TRBV7-9 and TRBJ1-6, with 8 positions matching TRBD1. J gave up 5 bases and V 4 bases, and 4 bases lay outside the gene matches. The CDR3 is made up of 15 amino acids. CDR1 and CDR2 (germline): SEHNR, FQNEAQ (reference sequence). CDR3 region: CASSYGQGNNSPLHF. The CDR3, as DNA: TGTGCCAGCAGCTACGGACAGGGAAATAATTCACCCCTCCACTTT.

The chain carries TRBV10-3 and TRBJ2-7; 12 positions match TRBD2. Germline assignment: CDR1 ENHRY and CDR2 SYGVKD. V gave up 7 bases and J gave up 2 bases; unmatched junction bases: 6. The CDR3 consists of 15 residues. The CDR3 reads CAIKATSGGTYEQYF. In DNA, the CDR3 is TGTGCCATCAAAGCGACTAGCGGGGGAACCTACGAGCAGTACTTC.

The chain couples TRBV27 to TRBJ1-6, with 8 nucleotides matching TRBD1. The germline CDR1 and CDR2 sequences are MNHEY and SMNVEV (reference sequence). Trimming cost V 6 bases and J 5 bases; bases outside gene matches: 6. CDR3 size: 15 residues. CDR3: CASRTGVGNNSPLHF. In DNA, the CDR3 is TGTGCCAGCAGGACAGGGGTTGGTAATAATTCACCCCTCCACTTT.

The V call is TRBV6-5, the J call TRBJ2-3; 15 positions match TRBD2. Losses at the gene ends were 6 bases for V and 7 bases for J; bases not matched to a gene: 5. This CDR3 has 15 amino acids. Germline values: CDR1 MNHEY, CDR2 SVGAGI. This chain's CDR3 is CASSRGTSGGYTQYF. The CDR3 nucleotides read TGTGCCAGCAGCCGCGGGACTAGCGGGGGGTATACGCAGTATTTT.

The chain recombines TRBV6-5 with TRBJ1-2; D might be TRBD1 (6 bases). Germline V lookup: CDR1 MNHEY, CDR2 SVGAGI. V was shortened by 5 bases and J by 4 bases, with 17 bases between the two germline ends. The length of the CDR3 is 15 residues. CDR3 bases: TGTGCCAGCAGTACCCTCACAGGGTTACTCTATGGCTACACCTTC. Amino acid sequence: CASSTLTGLLYGYTF.

The CDR3 DNA sequence: TGTGCCAGCAGCTTAGCAGGGCCCTACGAGCAGTACTTC. This sequence encodes CASSLAGPYEQYF. The gene calls are TRBV11-3 and TRBJ2-7; tentative D call: TRBD1 (5 bases). This CDR3 is built from 13 residues. Germline V gene data show CDR1 as SGHNT and CDR2 as YENEEA. The V end lost 1 base, the J end lost 2 bases, and 6 bases lay between the germline ends.

The CDR3 nucleotides read TGTGCCAGCAGCCCCATAAAGAGAGGACAGGGGCGTGGTGGCTACACCTTC. Translating it yields CASSPIKRGQGRGGYTF. The chain links TRBV11-2 to TRBJ1-2, with 9 bases lining up with TRBD1. With 5 bases clipped from V and 7 bases from J, the junction kept 17 bases outside the gene matches. The CDR3 runs to 17 residues. CDR1 SGHAT and CDR2 FQNNGV come from the germline V gene.

The rearrangement links TRBV4-2 to TRBJ2-1; D may be TRBD2 (6 bases). The ends were cut back, 1 base at V and 7 bases at J, with 11 bases in the middle. The CDR3 totals 14 residues. Germline CDR1 reads LGHNA; CDR2 reads YNFKEQ. The CDR3 DNA sequence: TGTGCCAGCAGCCAAGCCCCGGGAGAGAATGAGCAGTTCTTC. Translating it yields CASSQAPGENEQFF.

V is TRBV11-3 and J is TRBJ1-6, with D perhaps TRBD1 (6 bases). The CDR3 has 16 amino acids. V was trimmed by 5 bases and J by 7 bases, leaving 18 bases between them. From germline, CDR1 is SGHNT and CDR2 YENEEA. CDR3 sequence: CASSLITGTRNSPLHF. CDR3 bases: TGTGCCAGCAGCCTCATCACCGGGACAAGAAATTCACCCCTCCACTTT.

The V and J genes are TRBV6-1 and TRBJ2-1; D unclear. Trimming shortened V by 7 bases and J by 1 base, and 8 bases separated the two germline ends. The CDR3 is 13 amino acids. Germline V lookup: CDR1 MNHNS, CDR2 SASEGT. The CDR3 reads CASTESSYNEQFF. CDR3 DNA sequence: TGTGCCAGCACCGAGTCTTCCTACAATGAGCAGTTCTTC.

In its sample, this clone was seen a few times. The gene calls are TRBV7-3 and TRBJ1-6; perhaps TRBD1 as D (6 bases). Germline V lookup: CDR1 SGHTA, CDR2 FQGTGA. There are 15 residues in the CDR3. Trimming stripped 0 bases from V and 9 bases from J, with 12 bases between. The DNA for the CDR3 is TGTGCCAGCAGCTTAACCCCACAGGGTATTTCACCCCTCCACTTT. It is translated as CASSLTPQGISPLHF.

The chain links TRBV12-5 to TRBJ2-3; 8 nucleotides line up with TRBD2. Germline values: CDR1 LGHNT, CDR2 FRNRAP. This CDR3 has 16 amino acids. V gave up 0 bases and J gave up 3 bases; unmatched junction bases: 5. Here the CDR3 reads CASGLVVAGGTDTQYF. DNA of the CDR3: TGTGCTAGTGGTTTGGTAGTTGCGGGGGGAACAGATACGCAGTATTTT.

The chain is built from TRBV10-3 and TRBJ2-7; 9 positions match TRBD1. The trim removed 11 bases at V and 0 bases at J, leaving 8 bases unmatched. Looked up from germline, CDR1 is ENHRY and CDR2 is SYGVKD. CDR3 length: 14 amino acids. The CDR3 sequence: CASRWDRDSYEQYF. The DNA of the CDR3 is TGTGCCTCCCGTTGGGACAGGGACTCCTACGAGCAGTACTTC.

This chain joins TRBV10-3 and TRBJ1-2; the D gene is possibly TRBD1 (6 bases). Germline V gene lookup returns CDR1 ENHRY and CDR2 SYGVKD. V gave up 7 bases and J gave up 4 bases, with 13 bases separating them. This CDR3 spans 13 amino acids. The CDR3 DNA reads as TGTGCCATCAAACAACAGGGTAGCTATGGCTACACCTTC. Translated, it gives CAIKQQGSYGYTF.

The genes are TRBV2 and TRBJ2-7, with a weak D call TRBD1 (6 bases). The V gene lost 6 bases and the J gene lost 5 bases, with 17 bases spanning the gap. The germline V gene encodes CDR1 SNHLY and CDR2 FYNNEI. This CDR3 has 14 residues. The CDR3 is CASRRVQGRHEQYF. The DNA of the CDR3 is TGTGCCAGCAGGAGGGTACAGGGAAGGCACGAGCAGTACTTC.

Regarding this clone: Other DNA sequences in this specimen translate into the identical CDR3. V gene TRBV6-5 combines with J gene TRBJ2-7; no clear D gene. Germline assignment: CDR1 MNHEY and CDR2 SVGAGI. V was shortened by 2 bases and J by 3 bases, with 2 bases between the two germline ends. The CDR3 sequence is 11 residues long. The CDR3 reads CASSYLYEQYF. The CDR3, as DNA: TGTGCCAGCAGTTACCTCTACGAGCAGTACTTC.

V gene TRBV21-1 combines with J gene TRBJ2-7; the D call in the table, TRBD2, was not verified against the DNA. TRBV21-1 is a pseudogene locus. The CDR3 has 15 amino acids. CDR3 nucleotides: TGTGCCAGCAGCAAAGAGGCGGTAGGATCCTACGAGCAGTACTTC. This encodes CASSKEAVGSYEQYF.

This chain joins TRBV14 and TRBJ2-3, with D perhaps matching TRBD1 (6 bases). V lost 4 bases and J 0 bases, leaving 26 bases between the germline ends. Per germline, CDR1 SGHDN and CDR2 FVKESK. The CDR3 is made up of 20 amino acids. CDR3 loop: CASSPRKYTGNAASTDTQYF. In DNA form, the CDR3 reads TGTGCCAGCAGCCCCAGGAAATACACAGGGAATGCCGCTAGCACAGATACGCAGTATTTT.

V and J are TRBV5-1 and TRBJ1-5, with 9 bases lining up with TRBD1. CDR1 SGHRS and CDR2 YFSETQ come from the germline V gene. Trimming at V came to 2 bases and at J to 7 bases, leaving 4 bases not matched to a gene. This CDR3 contains 14 residues. CDR3 nucleotides: TGCGCCAGCAGCTTCTGGGGACAGGGCCAGCCCCAGCATTTT. This encodes CASSFWGQGQPQHF.

CDR3 sequence (DNA): TGTGCCAGCAGCCCTCCGGAGGCTTTCTTT. The encoded protein is CASSPPEAFF. J is TRBJ1-1 and V is TRBV7-9; D unresolved. This CDR3 spans 10 amino acids. Trimming removed 5 bases at V and 11 bases at J, with 9 bases between. Looked up from germline, CDR1 is SEHNR and CDR2 is FQNEAQ (reference sequence).

This sequence joins TRBV5-5 and TRBJ1-1; D gene uncertain. Trimming took off 2 bases at V and 0 bases at J, with 11 bases between the two ends. The CDR3 sequence is 15 residues long. From germline, CDR1 is SGHKS and CDR2 YYEKEE (reference sequence). CDR3 coding DNA: TGTGCCAGCAGCTTACAGTTCAGCCTGAACACTGAAGCTTTCTTT. This translates into CASSLQFSLNTEAFF.